This T cell receptor beta chain came from a study of T-cell reconstitution after alpha-beta-depleted transplantation in children. This clonotype was counted at least ten times. Preparation of the TCRbeta library used unique molecular identifiers. One entry per CDR3 protein results from TCRdb running MiXCR on the PCR reads. The sample holds 90,000 to 130,000 distinct CDR3 sequences; 10% are singletons and the top ten take 6.5% to 9.5%. The origin of this receptor is a human donor who donated a stem cell graft to a child with acute lymphoblastic leukemia. Here the sequenced sample was PBMCs from the stem cell graft donor, taken from the stem cell graft.

The CDR3 nucleotides read TGCGCCAGCAGCCAAGTACCCACGGGGCTAAGCACAGATACGCAGTATTTT. It translates to CASSQVPTGLSTDTQYF. The chain links TRBV4-3 to TRBJ2-3; D tentatively fits TRBD1 or TRBD2 (5 bases each). Trimming took 1 base from V and 0 from J, leaving 14 bases between them. Germline CDR1 is LGHNA and CDR2 is YSLEER. The CDR3 is 17 amino acids.